A selection of T cell receptor beta chains follows, all from one sample in a study of early stage breast cancer tumors. The table came from immunoSEQ multiplex PCR; TCRdb's copy has only in-frame clones and leaves some out. The sample includes roughly 30,000 clones, around three quarters of them seen just once. The sequencing sample was made of blood. Receptor source: a person between 60 and 69 years old with breast cancer. Each CDR3 is given with its conserved first and last residue. A D gene is named only where the DNA matches it firmly. Clone size is not always given. Where it is, it says once, few, many or a class for expanded clones.

-	TRBJ2-2	TRBD2	TRBV2	TGTGCCAGCAGTGACCCCAGCGGGAGCCCGAACACCGGGGAGCTGTTTTTT	CASSDPSGSPNTGELFF
-	TRBJ2-3	-	TRBV28	TGTGCCAGCAGTTTATTGGCCATTCGTCGAGGTGAACCAGATACGCAGTATTTT	CASSLLAIRRGEPDTQYF
-	TRBJ2-5	TRBD1	TRBV5-1	TGCGCCAGCAGCTTGAGGGGGCTTCAAGAGACCCAGTACTTC	CASSLRGLQETQYF
-	TRBJ2-1	TRBD2	TRBV11-3	TGTGCCAGCAGCTTAGAAGGCGGCGGGGGGCTCAATGAGCAGTTCTTC	CASSLEGGGGLNEQFF
few	TRBJ2-1	-	TRBV12-5	TGTGCTAGTGGTTTGGTTCTAGATGGTTTCAATGAGCAGTTCTTC	CASGLVLDGFNEQFF
-	TRBJ2-1	-	TRBV28	TGTGCCAGCAGACTAGCCCCCTCCTACAATGAGCAGTTCTTC	CASRLAPSYNEQFF
-	TRBJ1-2	TRBD1	TRBV18	TGTGCCAGCTCCCAGGGGGCCGGCTATGGCTACACCTTC	CASSQGAGYGYTF
-	TRBJ1-2	TRBD1	TRBV5-4	TGTGCCAGCAGCCTAGGACAGGGGGCGGAATCCTATGGCTACACCTTC	CASSLGQGAESYGYTF
-	TRBJ2-7	TRBD2	TRBV7-2	TGTGCCAGCAGCCTCCAGGCTAGCGGGAGGGCCTACGAGCAGTACTTC	CASSLQASGRAYEQYF
once	TRBJ2-2	-	TRBV15	TGTGCCACCAGCGAAAGGGGGGGGGACACCGGGGAGCTGTTTTTT	CATSERGGDTGELFF
-	TRBJ2-2	TRBD1	TRBV9	TGTGCCAGCAGCGTAGAAGACAGGGGCACCGGGGAGCTGTTTTTT	CASSVEDRGTGELFF
-	TRBJ2-7	TRBD1	TRBV9	TGTGCCAGCAGCGCAGTAGGGGGCCTGTGGGACGAGCAGTACTTC	CASSAVGGLWDEQYF
-	TRBJ1-1	-	TRBV7-2	TGTGCCAGCAGCTCCGGTACGAACTCTGAAGCTTTCTTT	CASSSGTNSEAFF
-	TRBJ2-3	TRBD2	TRBV7-6	TGTGCCAGCAGCCGGCGGGAGGGCCTGTCCGCGCAGTATTTT	CASSRREGLSAQYF
-	TRBJ2-3	TRBD1	TRBV5-6	TGTGCCAGCAGCTTGGGACAGGGGGGGGTTCCGGCGGATCGACGGCAGTATTTT	CASSLGQGGVPADRRQYF
-	TRBJ2-5	-	TRBV9	TGTGCCAGCAGCGTAGGAGGAGGGGAAGAGACCCAGTACTTC	CASSVGGGEETQYF
-	TRBJ2-1	-	TRBV18	TGTGCCAGCTCAATTTCCGGGACGGGGGACAATGAGCAGTTCTTC	CASSISGTGDNEQFF
-	TRBJ2-3	TRBD2	TRBV7-2	TGTGCCAGCAGCTTAGGACTAGCGGGAGGGCCTAGCACAGATACGCAGTATTTT	CASSLGLAGGPSTDTQYF
-	TRBJ2-7	-	TRBV5-1	TGCGCCAGCAGCCCCACCATAGTCGGGAGCTCCTACGAGCAGTACTTC	CASSPTIVGSSYEQYF
-	TRBJ2-2	-	TRBV7-8	TGTGCCAGCAGCTTAATATCGGCGGGCCTTGAGGAGCTGTTTTTT	CASSLISAGLEELFF
once	TRBJ1-1	-	TRBV18	TGTGCCAGCTCACCGGACAGTCGTGAAGCTTTCTTT	CASSPDSREAFF
-	TRBJ1-1	TRBD1	TRBV29-1	TGCAGCGTTTACCGGGACAGGGGGCTCGGTGAAGCTTTCTTT	CSVYRDRGLGEAFF
-	TRBJ1-1	-	TRBV2	TGTGCCACCCCGGCTAGGGTCGGGGACACTGAAGCTTTCTTT	CATPARVGDTEAFF
-	TRBJ1-5	TRBD1	TRBV9	TGTGCCAGCAGCGTAGTAAGAGGGCAGGGGGCGAGGCAGCCCCAGCATTTT	CASSVVRGQGARQPQHF
-	TRBJ2-4	TRBD2	TRBV9	TGTGCCAGCAGCGCCAGACTAGCGGGAGGTTCCAAAAACATTCAGTACTTC	CASSARLAGGSKNIQYF
few	TRBJ2-6	-	TRBV28	TGTGCCAGCAGTTTTTCAGAGACAGTGTACTCTGGGGCCAACGTCCTGACTTTC	CASSFSETVYSGANVLTF
-	TRBJ2-1	-	TRBV28	TGTGCCAGCAGTCCGACCACAGGGAGCGCCCAGAATGAGCAGTTCTTC	CASSPTTGSAQNEQFF
-	TRBJ1-2	TRBD1	TRBV6-5	TGTGCCAGCAGTCAGGACAGGGGGCAGGGCTACACCTTC	CASSQDRGQGYTF
-	TRBJ1-3	TRBD1	TRBV30	TGTGCCTGGAGTGTAGACAGGGGCTCTGGAAACACCATATATTTT	CAWSVDRGSGNTIYF
-	TRBJ2-5	-	TRBV2	TGTGCCAGCAGTGAAGACAGGAACCAAGAGACCCAGTACTTC	CASSEDRNQETQYF
-	TRBJ2-1	TRBD2	TRBV7-2	TGTGCCAGCAGCTTAGGGCTAGCGGGATGGAATGAGCAGTTCTTC	CASSLGLAGWNEQFF
-	TRBJ2-6	-	TRBV19	TGTGCCTCCCGGACAGACCACGACTCTGGGGCCAACGTCCTGACTTTC	CASRTDHDSGANVLTF
-	TRBJ2-5	TRBD2	TRBV7-6	TGTGCCAGCAGCTTAGGGACTAGCGGACCAACCCAGTACTTC	CASSLGTSGPTQYF
-	TRBJ2-5	TRBD2	TRBV4-2	TGTGCCAGCAGCCAACTTGGAGCGGGGCCCCAAGAGACCCAGTACTTC	CASSQLGAGPQETQYF
-	TRBJ1-2	TRBD1	TRBV9	TGTGCCAGCAGCGTGGGACAGGGTACCTATGGCTACACCTTC	CASSVGQGTYGYTF
-	TRBJ1-5	-	TRBV19	TGTGCCAGTAGTATAGCCCTAGATCAGCCCCAGCATTTT	CASSIALDQPQHF
once	TRBJ1-2	-	TRBV6-6	TGTGCCAGCAGTCCGGAGGGGCTCGGAGATGGCTACACCTTC	CASSPEGLGDGYTF
few	TRBJ1-5	TRBD1	TRBV30	TGTGCCTGGAGTGGGACAGGGGACGGCCAGCCCCAGCATTTT	CAWSGTGDGQPQHF
once	TRBJ1-4	TRBD1	TRBV7-2	TGTGCCAGCAGCTTAGGTGGGACAGGGAACGAAAAACTGTTTTTT	CASSLGGTGNEKLFF
few	TRBJ1-5	-	TRBV18	TGTGCCAGCTCATGGGAGAGCAATCAGCCCCAGCATTTT	CASSWESNQPQHF
few	TRBJ2-2	TRBD1	TRBV18	TGTGCCAGCTCACGACAGGGTCGGGACGGGGAGCTGTTTTTT	CASSRQGRDGELFF
-	TRBJ2-1	-	TRBV29-1	TGCAGCGGGGGCCTCCAGGGGTATGAGCAGTTCTTC	CSGGLQGYEQFF
-	TRBJ1-1	-	TRBV7-9	TGTGCCAGCAGCCAACAGGGGAACACTGAAGCTTTCTTT	CASSQQGNTEAFF
-	TRBJ2-2	TRBD2	TRBV6-5	TGTGCCAGCAGGGAGACGACTAGCGTCCGTGAGCTGTTTTTT	CASRETTSVRELFF
-	TRBJ2-5	-	TRBV7-9	TGTGCCAGCACCGGGCCAGTAGCGGCACAAGAGACCCAGTACTTC	CASTGPVAAQETQYF
-	TRBJ2-3	TRBD2	TRBV5-1	TGCGCCAGCAGCTTCTCACTAGCGGGAGGGGCAGATACGCAGTATTTT	CASSFSLAGGADTQYF
-	TRBJ1-1	-	TRBV21-1	TGTGCCAGCAGCCCCAGACAGGGGGCGGACACTGAAGCTTTCTTT	CASSPRQGADTEAFF
-	TRBJ2-3	TRBD2	TRBV7-2	TGTGCCAGCACCCTCATAGCGGGAGGGGGTACAGATACGCAGTATTTT	CASTLIAGGGTDTQYF
-	TRBJ1-4	-	TRBV10-3	TGTGCCATCGGCCTTGGGCGTGAAAAACTGTTTTTT	CAIGLGREKLFF
-	TRBJ2-1	-	TRBV5-4	TGTGCCAGCAGCTTGGAGGCCCCTAGCAGTGAGCAGTTCTTC	CASSLEAPSSEQFF